The next 23 T cell receptor beta chains were all read from a single sample in a study of cytomegalovirus exposure and HLA in healthy donors. A multiplex PCR was run with 60 Vbeta primers and 13 Jbeta primers. This table comes from immunoSEQ multiplex PCR, and its TCRdb copy is limited to in-frame clones, with some not included. The sample has around 150,000 clones, over 70% seen once. The sample comprised PBMCs. Source of these receptors: a man under 40 in good health and CMV-seronegative.

The CDR3 DNA reads TGTGCCACCCAGGGGGCGAACAAAAACATTCAGTACTTC. It yields the protein CATQGANKNIQYF. The rearrangement links TRBV5-5 to TRBJ2-4, with TRBD1 identical over 8 bases. This CDR3 comprises 13 residues. Germline values: CDR1 SGHKS, CDR2 YYEKEE (reference sequence). After removal of 9 bases from V and 3 bases from J, the junction contained 5 bases not matched to a gene.

The V gene is TRBV5-1, the J gene TRBJ1-1; D not certain. The length of the CDR3 is 14 residues. The germline gives CDR1 SGHRS, CDR2 YFSETQ. V was shortened by 0 bases and J by 4 bases, with 10 bases between the two germline ends. CDR3 in amino acids: CASSLDRAGTEAFF. The CDR3 DNA follows: TGCGCCAGCAGCTTGGATAGGGCGGGCACTGAAGCTTTCTTT.

The chain employs TRBV7-9 and TRBJ2-1, with a possible D match to TRBD1 (5 bases). Trimming took 4 bases from V and 6 from J, leaving 19 bases between them. The germline V gene encodes CDR1 SEHNR and CDR2 FQNEAQ (reference sequence). The CDR3 is made up of 16 amino acids. In nucleotides, the CDR3 is TGTGCCAGCAGCTCCCTGTGGCAGGGCGATTTCAATGAGCAGTTCTTC. Amino acid sequence: CASSSLWQGDFNEQFF.

The chain combines TRBV19 with TRBJ2-5, with a possible D match to TRBD1 (5 bases). The germline V and J ends were trimmed by 4 bases and 0 bases, with 15 bases remaining between them. The CDR3 runs to 16 residues. Germline values: CDR1 LNHDA, CDR2 SQIVND (reference sequence). This CDR3 reads CASSNRGGVYQETQYF. DNA of the CDR3: TGTGCCAGTAGTAATAGGGGCGGCGTATACCAAGAGACCCAGTACTTC. The variable domain in full, completed from reference TRBV19 and TRBJ2-5, reads DGGITQSPKYLFRKEGQNVTLSCEQNLNHDAMYWYRQDPGQGLRLIYYSQIVNDFQKGDIAEGYSVSREKKESFPLTVTSAQKNPTAFYLCASSNRGGVYQETQYFGPGTRLLVL.

The V gene is TRBV28, the J gene TRBJ1-2, with 8 nucleotides matching TRBD1. This CDR3 has 14 amino acids. The V and J ends lost 6 bases and 8 bases, in that order; junction bases with no gene match: 11. Per the germline V gene, CDR1 is MDHEN and CDR2 is SYDVKM. CDR3 amino acids: CASSSTGEVEGYTF. The CDR3 DNA reads as TGTGCCAGCAGCTCGACAGGGGAGGTGGAGGGCTACACCTTC.

This clone was seen a few times. V and J are TRBV6-6 and TRBJ2-1; D gene uncertain. The germline V gene encodes CDR1 MNHNY and CDR2 SVGAGI (reference sequence). This CDR3 has 16 residues. V was pared by 0 bases and J by 7 bases, with 16 bases between. The CDR3 bases are TGTGCCAGCAGTTACTCTGAAACGGTTTACGGGAATGAGCAGTTCTTC. It is translated as CASSYSETVYGNEQFF.

This chain links TRBV19 with TRBJ2-7, with 9 bases matching TRBD1. CDR3 length equals 15 residues. CDR1 and CDR2 (germline): LNHDA, SQIVND (reference sequence). Trimming took 10 bases from V and 1 from J; bases not matched to a gene: 11. The CDR3: CATSTGGLGSYEQYF. The CDR3 coding sequence is TGTGCCACGTCAACAGGGGGCCTAGGATCCTACGAGCAGTACTTC.

This clone was recorded a few times. The chain has TRBV7-9 and TRBJ1-4, with D perhaps TRBD1 (5 bases). There are 16 residues in the CDR3. Germline CDR1 is SEHNR and CDR2 is FQNEAQ (reference sequence). Trimming shortened V by 0 bases and J by 10 bases, and 18 bases separated the two germline ends. CDR3 coding DNA: TGTGCCAGCAGCTTAGCCTTAGGACAATTGGAGGGAAAACTGTTTTTT. Its protein product is CASSLALGQLEGKLFF.

The chain combines TRBV28 with TRBJ1-5; D gene unclear. CDR1 and CDR2 (germline): MDHEN, SYDVKM. The CDR3 covers 15 residues. V gave up 5 bases and J gave up 2 bases, with 13 bases separating them. The CDR3 sequence: CASSPLTRGNQPQHF. The CDR3 DNA reads TGTGCCAGCAGTCCCCTGACTAGGGGCAATCAGCCCCAGCATTTT.

This chain links TRBV10-2 with TRBJ1-5; no reliable D call. The CDR3 contains 12 residues. Germline loops: CDR1 WSHSY, CDR2 SAAADI. Trimming left V 2 bases short and J 12 bases short, with 11 bases between. The CDR3 bases are TGCGCCAGCAGTGAGATTTCCGGGATCCAGCATTTT. Its protein product is CASSEISGIQHF.

In its sample, this clone was seen a few times. This chain links TRBV6-5 with TRBJ1-1; no clear D. Trimming took off 0 bases at V and 1 base at J, with 3 bases between the two ends. Germline CDR1 reads MNHEY; CDR2 reads SVGAGI. The CDR3 extends over 13 amino acids. The CDR3 DNA sequence: TGTGCCAGCAGTTACTCAGCGAACACTGAAGCTTTCTTT. This encodes CASSYSANTEAFF.

V is TRBV30 and J is TRBJ1-5; possibly TRBD1 for D (6 bases). Trimming removed 3 bases at V and 4 bases at J, with 19 bases between. CDR1 and CDR2 from the germline V gene are GTSNPN and SVGIG (reference sequence). The CDR3 totals 16 residues. CDR3 protein: CAWSPYQGNLNQPQHF. CDR3 DNA sequence: TGTGCCTGGAGCCCATATCAGGGGAACCTTAATCAGCCCCAGCATTTT.

CDR3 DNA sequence: TGCGCCAGCAGGGAGGGACAGAGGAGCTCCTACAATGAGCAGTTCTTC. Encoded protein: CASREGQRSSYNEQFF. The chain links TRBV5-1 to TRBJ2-1, with D possibly TRBD1 on 7 matching bases. Germline V CDR1 and CDR2: SGHRS, YFSETQ. V was pared by 5 bases and J by 0 bases, with 15 bases between. The CDR3 covers 16 residues.

V gene TRBV7-2 combines with J gene TRBJ2-7; a possible D gene is TRBD2 (5 bases). Germline V gives CDR1 SGHTA, CDR2 FQGNSA. This CDR3 is built from 14 residues. Deletions cut 4 bases from V and 0 bases from J, with 10 bases between. The CDR3 sequence is CASSSPSSSYEQYF. The CDR3 DNA follows: TGTGCCAGCAGCTCACCTAGCAGCTCCTACGAGCAGTACTTC.

The chain carries TRBV6-1 and TRBJ2-3, with 9 bases identical to TRBD2. Germline V lookup: CDR1 MNHNS, CDR2 SASEGT. V trimming: 4 bases; J trimming: 1 base; junction bases outside the gene matches: 6. The CDR3 runs 16 residues. The CDR3, as DNA: TGTGCCAGCAGTGCGACTTGGACTAGCGGCACAGATACGCAGTATTTT. Residues: CASSATWTSGTDTQYF.

The rearrangement links TRBV19 to TRBJ2-5; TRBD1 agrees at 10 bases. With the DNA end fitting TRBJ2-7 better, the J assignment may be wrong. From germline, CDR1 is LNHDA and CDR2 SQIVND (reference sequence). The CDR3 runs to 14 residues. The CDR3 loop reads CASSPGTGVHEQYF. CDR3 DNA: TGTGCCAGTAGTCCGGGGACAGGGGTCCACGAGCAGTACTTC.

The J gene is TRBJ1-2, the V gene TRBV4-3, with 9 nucleotides matching TRBD1. Trimming removed 7 bases from V and 4 bases from J; junction bases left unmatched: 16. Germline loops: CDR1 LGHNA, CDR2 YSLEER. This CDR3 is built from 17 residues. The CDR3 loop is CASTLETGGTLSYGYTF. The CDR3 nucleotides read TGCGCCAGCACCCTCGAGACAGGGGGTACCCTTAGCTATGGCTACACCTTC.

A single count supports this clone. This chain connects TRBV15 to TRBJ2-7; TRBD2 might be the D (7 bases). From germline, CDR1 is LNHNV and CDR2 YYDKDF (reference sequence). Trimming stripped 4 bases from V and 0 bases from J, with 13 bases between. This CDR3 has 15 amino acids. CDR3 sequence (DNA): TGTGCCACCAGCAAGGGGCGGGGGCCCTCCTACGAGCAGTACTTC. Protein product: CATSKGRGPSYEQYF.

This clone was found a few times. V is TRBV29-1 and J is TRBJ2-6, with 8 bases matching TRBD1. Trimming cost V 6 bases and J 2 bases; bases outside gene matches: 6. Germline CDR1 SQVTM, CDR2 ANQGSEA. The CDR3 extends over 15 amino acids. CDR3 region: CSVRPGGAGANVLTF. DNA for the CDR3: TGCAGCGTCAGACCAGGGGGCGCTGGGGCCAACGTCCTGACTTTC.

This sequence joins TRBV7-2 and TRBJ2-7, with D perhaps TRBD2 (6 bases). The CDR3 runs 16 residues. In germline, CDR1 is SGHTA, CDR2 FQGNSA. V lost 0 bases and J lost 2, with 14 bases in between. The CDR3 region has the DNA TGTGCCAGCAGCTTAGCATCTGGCGGGACCCCCTACGAGCAGTACTTC. It translates to CASSLASGGTPYEQYF.

The V gene is TRBV6-5, the J gene TRBJ2-3; D perhaps matches TRBD2 (6 bases). Trimming took off 0 bases at V and 0 bases at J, with 7 bases between the two ends. This CDR3 spans 15 amino acids. Germline V gene data show CDR1 as MNHEY and CDR2 as SVGAGI. The CDR3 nucleotides read TGTGCCAGCAGTTACTCCGGGACTAGCACAGATACGCAGTATTTT. This sequence encodes CASSYSGTSTDTQYF.

This clone was counted a single time. The J gene is TRBJ2-3, the V gene TRBV19; 7 bases are shared with TRBD1. The CDR3 covers 14 residues. J was trimmed by 4 bases and V by 3 bases; bases with no gene match: 4. Per germline, CDR1 LNHDA and CDR2 SQIVND (reference sequence). CDR3 amino acids: CASSIRDRADTQYF. CDR3 nucleotide sequence: TGTGCCAGTAGTATCCGGGACAGAGCAGATACGCAGTATTTT.

The chain links TRBV6-6 to TRBJ2-7, with 7 positions matching TRBD2. Trimming removed 6 bases from V and 3 bases from J; junction bases left unmatched: 11. Germline CDR1 is MNHNY and CDR2 is SVGAGI (reference sequence). This CDR3 has 15 residues. CDR3 coding DNA: TGTGCCAGCAGATCGCTGAGGAGCGGGAACTACGAGCAGTACTTC. Amino acids: CASRSLRSGNYEQYF.